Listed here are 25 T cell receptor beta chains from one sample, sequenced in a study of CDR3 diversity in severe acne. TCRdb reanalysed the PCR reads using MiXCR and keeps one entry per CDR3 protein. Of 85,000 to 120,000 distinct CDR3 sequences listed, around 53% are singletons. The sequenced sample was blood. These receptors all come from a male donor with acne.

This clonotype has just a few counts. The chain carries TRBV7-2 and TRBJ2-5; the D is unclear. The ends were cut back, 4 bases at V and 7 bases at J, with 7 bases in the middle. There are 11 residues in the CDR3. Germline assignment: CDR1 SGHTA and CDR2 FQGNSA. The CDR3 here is CASSSSGTQYF. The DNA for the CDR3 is TGTGCCAGCAGCTCCTCTGGGACCCAGTACTTC.

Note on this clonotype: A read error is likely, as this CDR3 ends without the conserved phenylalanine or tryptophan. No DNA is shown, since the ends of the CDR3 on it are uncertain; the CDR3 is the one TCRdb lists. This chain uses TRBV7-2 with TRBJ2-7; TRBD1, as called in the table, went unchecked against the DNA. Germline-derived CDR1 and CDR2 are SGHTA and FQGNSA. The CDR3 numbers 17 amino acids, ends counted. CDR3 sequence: CASSLGVDFRVPGELYL.

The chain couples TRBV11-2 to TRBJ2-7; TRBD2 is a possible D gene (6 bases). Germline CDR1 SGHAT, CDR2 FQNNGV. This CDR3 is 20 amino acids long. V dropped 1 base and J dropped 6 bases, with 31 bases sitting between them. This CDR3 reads CASSLVLGPGTPYGPSEQYV. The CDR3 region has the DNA TGTGCCAGCAGCTTAGTCTTGGGCCCCGGGACTCCATACGGCCCTTCCGAGCAGTACGTC.

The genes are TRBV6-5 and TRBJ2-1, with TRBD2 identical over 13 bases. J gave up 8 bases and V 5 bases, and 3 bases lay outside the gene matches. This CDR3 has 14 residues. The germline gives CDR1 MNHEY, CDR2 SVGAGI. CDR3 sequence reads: CASSRTSGSYEQFF. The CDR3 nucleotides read TGTGCCAGCAGTAGGACTAGCGGGAGCTATGAGCAGTTCTTC.

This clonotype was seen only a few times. CDR3 nucleotide sequence: TGTGCCAGCCTCCAAGGGGCGGGAGAAGCAGATACGCAGTATTTT. This gives the protein CASLQGAGEADTQYF. The chain recombines TRBV6-1 with TRBJ2-3; 7 nucleotides line up with TRBD2. The J segment lost 4 bases and the V segment lost 8 bases, leaving 12 bases of the junction unmatched. This CDR3 comprises 15 residues. The germline gives CDR1 MNHNS, CDR2 SASEGT.

Here the CDR3 DNA reads TGTGCCACCAGTGAGGCAGGGTCTGGGGCCAACGTCCTGACTTTC. As protein: CATSEAGSGANVLTF. The chain carries TRBV24-1 and TRBJ2-6; TRBD1 is a possible D gene (5 bases). This CDR3 is built from 15 residues. Germline loops: CDR1 KGHDR, CDR2 SFDVKD. V lost 4 bases to trimming and J lost 1 base, with 7 bases between them.

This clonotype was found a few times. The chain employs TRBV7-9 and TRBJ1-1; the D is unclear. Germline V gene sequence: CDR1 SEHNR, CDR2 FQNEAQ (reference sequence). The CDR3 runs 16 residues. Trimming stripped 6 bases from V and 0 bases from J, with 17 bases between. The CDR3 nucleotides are TGTGCCAGCAGTTTGACACCGTATCTGATGAACACTGAAGCTTTCTTT. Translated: CASSLTPYLMNTEAFF. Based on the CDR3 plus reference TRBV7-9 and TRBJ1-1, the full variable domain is DTGVSQNPRHKITKRGQNVTFRCDPISEHNRLYWYRQTLGQGPEFLTYFQNEAQLEKSRLLSDRFSAERPKGSFSTLEIQRTEQGDSAMYLCASSLTPYLMNTEAFFGQGTRLTVV.

The CDR3 spells CASSSRTSGNYNEQFF. CDR3 DNA sequence: TGTGCCAGCAGCTCTAGGACTAGCGGAAACTACAATGAGCAGTTCTTC. The chain combines TRBV7-2 with TRBJ2-1, with TRBD2 matching 10 bases. Germline V gene data show CDR1 as SGHTA and CDR2 as FQGNSA. There are 16 residues in the CDR3. V was pared by 4 bases and J by 3 bases, with 6 bases of the junction left unmatched.

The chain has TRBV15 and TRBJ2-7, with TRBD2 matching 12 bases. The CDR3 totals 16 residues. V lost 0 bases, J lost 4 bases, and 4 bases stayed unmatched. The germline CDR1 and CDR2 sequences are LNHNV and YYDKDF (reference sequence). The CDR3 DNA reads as TGTGCCACCAGCAGAGAAGGACTAGCGGGATGGTACGAGCAGTACTTC. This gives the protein CATSREGLAGWYEQYF.

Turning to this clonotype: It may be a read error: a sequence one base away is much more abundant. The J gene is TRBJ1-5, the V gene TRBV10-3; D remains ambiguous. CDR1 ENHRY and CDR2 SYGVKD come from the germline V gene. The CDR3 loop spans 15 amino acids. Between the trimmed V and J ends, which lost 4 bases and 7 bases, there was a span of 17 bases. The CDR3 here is CAISGGPVRLQPQHF. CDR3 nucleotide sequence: TGTGCCATCAGTGGGGGTCCCGTCCGATTGCAGCCCCAGCATTTT.

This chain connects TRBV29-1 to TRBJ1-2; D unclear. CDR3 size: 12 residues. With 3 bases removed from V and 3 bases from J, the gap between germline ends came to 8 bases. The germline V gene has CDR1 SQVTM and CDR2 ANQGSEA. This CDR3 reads CSVEGMDYGYTF. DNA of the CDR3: TGCAGCGTTGAGGGCATGGACTATGGCTACACCTTC.

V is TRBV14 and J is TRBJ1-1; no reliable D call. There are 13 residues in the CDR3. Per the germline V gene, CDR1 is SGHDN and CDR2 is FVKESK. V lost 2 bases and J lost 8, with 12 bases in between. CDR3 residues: CASSQSRGGEAFF. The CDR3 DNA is TGTGCCAGCAGCCAATCCCGGGGTGGAGAAGCTTTCTTT.

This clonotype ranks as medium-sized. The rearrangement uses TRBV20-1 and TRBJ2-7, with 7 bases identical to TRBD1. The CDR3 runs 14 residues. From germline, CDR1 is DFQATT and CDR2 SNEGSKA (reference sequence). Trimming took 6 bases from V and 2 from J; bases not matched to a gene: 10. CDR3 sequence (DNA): TGCAGTGCCCCCCAGACAGGGATCCCCTACGAGCAGTACTTC. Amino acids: CSAPQTGIPYEQYF.

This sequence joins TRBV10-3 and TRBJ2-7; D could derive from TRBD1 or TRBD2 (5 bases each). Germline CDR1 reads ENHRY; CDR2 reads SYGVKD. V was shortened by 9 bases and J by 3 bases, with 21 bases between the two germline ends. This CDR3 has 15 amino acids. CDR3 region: CAIIETPGPIYEQYF. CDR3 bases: TGTGCCATAATAGAAACACCGGGACCGATCTACGAGCAGTACTTC.

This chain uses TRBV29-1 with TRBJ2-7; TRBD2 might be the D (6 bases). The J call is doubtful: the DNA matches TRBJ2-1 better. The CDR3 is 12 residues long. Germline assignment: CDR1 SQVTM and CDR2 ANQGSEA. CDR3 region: CSAPGREREQFF. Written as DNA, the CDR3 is TGCAGCGCCCCGGGGCGGGAAAGGGAGCAGTTCTTC.

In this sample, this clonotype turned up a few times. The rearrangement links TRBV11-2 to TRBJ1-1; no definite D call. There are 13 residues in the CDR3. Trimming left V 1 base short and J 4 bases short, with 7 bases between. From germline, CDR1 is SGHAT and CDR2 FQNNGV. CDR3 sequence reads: CASSLGTLTEAFF. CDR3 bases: TGTGCCAGCAGCTTAGGGACTCTCACTGAAGCTTTCTTT.

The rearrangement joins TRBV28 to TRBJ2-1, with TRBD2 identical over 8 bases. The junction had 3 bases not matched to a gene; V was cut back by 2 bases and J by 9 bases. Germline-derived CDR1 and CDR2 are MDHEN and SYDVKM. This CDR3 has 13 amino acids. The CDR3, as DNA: TGTGCCAGCAGTTTAGGGACTAGTGGTGAGCAGTTCTTC. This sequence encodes CASSLGTSGEQFF. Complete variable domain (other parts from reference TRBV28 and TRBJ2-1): DVKVTQSSRYLVKRTGEKVFLECVQDMDHENMFWYRQDPGLGLRLIYFSYDVKMKEKGDIPEGYSVSREKKERFSLILESASTNQTSMYLCASSLGTSGEQFFGPGTRLTVL.

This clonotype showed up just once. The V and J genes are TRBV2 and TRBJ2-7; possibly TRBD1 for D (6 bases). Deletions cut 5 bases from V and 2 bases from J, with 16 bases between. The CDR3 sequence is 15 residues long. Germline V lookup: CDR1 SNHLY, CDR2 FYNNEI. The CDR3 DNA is TGTGCCAGCAGTTCTCACAGGGCTAGCACCTACGAGCAGTACTTC. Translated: CASSSHRASTYEQYF.

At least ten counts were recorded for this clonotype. The CDR3 reads CSANRLAGGLDQYF. CDR3 in DNA: TGCAGTGCTAACCGACTAGCGGGGGGGCTAGATCAGTACTTC. The chain links TRBV20-1 to TRBJ2-4; 14 positions match TRBD2. The CDR3 extends over 14 amino acids. In germline, CDR1 is DFQATT, CDR2 SNEGSKA (reference sequence). Losses at the gene ends were 4 bases for V and 12 bases for J; bases not matched to a gene: 8.

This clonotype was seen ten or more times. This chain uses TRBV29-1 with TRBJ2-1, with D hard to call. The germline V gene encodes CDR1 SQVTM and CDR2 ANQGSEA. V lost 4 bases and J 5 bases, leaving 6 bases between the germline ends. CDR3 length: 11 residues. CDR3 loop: CSVVLHNEQFF. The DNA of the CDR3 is TGCAGCGTTGTTCTTCACAATGAGCAGTTCTTC.

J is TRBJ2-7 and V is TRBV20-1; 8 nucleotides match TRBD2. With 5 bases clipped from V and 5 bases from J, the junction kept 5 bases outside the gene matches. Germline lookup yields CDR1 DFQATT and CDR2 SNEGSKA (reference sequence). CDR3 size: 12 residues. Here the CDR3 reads CSAAGRVHEQYF. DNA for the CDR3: TGCAGTGCTGCCGGGAGGGTCCACGAGCAGTACTTC.

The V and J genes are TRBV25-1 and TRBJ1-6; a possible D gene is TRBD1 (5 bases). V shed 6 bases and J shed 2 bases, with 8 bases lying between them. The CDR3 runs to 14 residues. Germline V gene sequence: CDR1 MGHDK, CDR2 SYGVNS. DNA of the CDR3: TGTGCCAGCAGCGGGACTCCCTATAATTCACCCCTCCACTTT. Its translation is CASSGTPYNSPLHF.

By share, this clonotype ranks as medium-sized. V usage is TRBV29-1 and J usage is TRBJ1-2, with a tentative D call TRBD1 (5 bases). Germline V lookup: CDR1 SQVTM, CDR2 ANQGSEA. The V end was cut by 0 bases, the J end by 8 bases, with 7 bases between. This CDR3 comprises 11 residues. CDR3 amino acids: CSVEEGEGYTF. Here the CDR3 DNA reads TGCAGCGTTGAAGAGGGGGAAGGCTACACCTTC.

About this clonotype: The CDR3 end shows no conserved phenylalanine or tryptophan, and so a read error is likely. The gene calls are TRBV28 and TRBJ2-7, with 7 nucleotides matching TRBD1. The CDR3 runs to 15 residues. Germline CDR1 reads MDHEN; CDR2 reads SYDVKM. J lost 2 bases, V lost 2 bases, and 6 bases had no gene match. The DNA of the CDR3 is TGTGCCAGCAGTTTAAACTGGCAGGGGGCCTACGAGCAGTACCTC. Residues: CASSLNWQGAYEQYL.

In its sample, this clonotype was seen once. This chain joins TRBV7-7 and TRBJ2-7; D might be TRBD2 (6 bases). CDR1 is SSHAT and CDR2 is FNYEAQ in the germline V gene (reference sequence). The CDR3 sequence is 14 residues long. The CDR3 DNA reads TGTGCTACCAGCCCAGGGAGGAGCTCCTACGAGCAGTACTTC. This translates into CATSPGRSSYEQYF.